The rows below give T cell receptor beta chains drawn from one sample of a study of OX40 agonist ivuxolimab in advanced cancers. Generated by immunoSEQ multiplex PCR, the TCRdb table keeps only in-frame clones and is missing some. The data contain 70,000 to 90,000 clones, about 90% of them seen just once; the ten biggest clones take up roughly 8.7%. The sequenced sample was CD4+ or CD8+ T cells sorted from blood, obtained in a trial of the OX40 agonist ivuxolimab. The receptor set was obtained from an adult with an advanced solid tumor such as melanoma, head and neck, liver or kidney cancer. The CDR3 runs from the conserved cysteine through the conserved F or W. D genes are given only for firm matches. Where a row states a size, it is once, few, many or the class of an expanded clone; other rows omit it.

clone_size d_call j_call v_call cdr3_nt cdr3_aa
- - TRBJ2-2 TRBV6-5 TGTGCCAGCAGCCTCATCCCCGGGACCGGGGAGCTGTTTTTT CASSLIPGTGELFF
- - TRBJ1-1 TRBV9 TGTGCCAGCAACCAGGGAGGAAACACTGAAGCTTTCTTT CASNQGGNTEAFF
- - TRBJ1-5 TRBV7-9 TGTGCCAGCAGCCACCCAGGACAGATCGATCAGCCCCAGCATTTT CASSHPGQIDQPQHF
- - TRBJ2-2 TRBV4-2 TGTGCCAGCAGCCAAGAGAGGGGGGGCACCGGGGAGCTGTTTTTT CASSQERGGTGELFF
- TRBD1 TRBJ1-5 TRBV6-6 TGTGCCAGCGGATCTACAGGGGTTGTCCAGCCCCAGCATTTT CASGSTGVVQPQHF
- - TRBJ2-5 TRBV18 TGTGCCAGTACCTTCAGGGACAAGTACCAAGAGACCCAGTACTTC CASTFRDKYQETQYF
- - TRBJ2-2 TRBV5-6 TGTGCCAGCAGCTTGGCTACAGAGAGAAACACCGGGGAGCTGTTTTTT CASSLATERNTGELFF
once - TRBJ1-3 TRBV28 TGTGCCAGCAGTTTGGCGGGGTTTGGAAACACCATATATTTT CASSLAGFGNTIYF
- - TRBJ1-1 TRBV6-5 TGTGCCAGCAGTTACAGGGAGGGGACGAACACTGAAGCTTTCTTT CASSYREGTNTEAFF
- TRBD1 TRBJ1-4 TRBV4-3 TGCGCCAGCAGCCAGGGACAGGGGGCGGAAGGTGAAAAACTGTTTTTT CASSQGQGAEGEKLFF
- - TRBJ1-5 TRBV19 TGTGCCAGTAGTTCGCAGGGCTATAGCAATCAGCCCCAGCATTTT CASSSQGYSNQPQHF
- - TRBJ2-1 TRBV30 TGTGCCTGCCCACTGACAGGATTCAATGAGCAGTTCTTC CACPLTGFNEQFF
- - TRBJ2-1 TRBV27 TGTGCCAGCAGTTTTGGCCCGGGCGAGCAGTTCTTC CASSFGPGEQFF
- TRBD1 TRBJ2-7 TRBV6-6 TGTGCCAGCAGTTACGCGACAGGGATGATGAGCGAGCAGTACTTC CASSYATGMMSEQYF
- - TRBJ1-2 TRBV11-2 TGTGCCAGCAGCTTAGAGGGGGGCTACACCTTC CASSLEGGYTF
- - TRBJ2-1 TRBV6-5 TGTGCCAGCAGTTACTCATGGGGGGAGACCTACAATGAGCAGTTCTTC CASSYSWGETYNEQFF
- TRBD2 TRBJ2-5 TRBV4-3 TGCGCCAGCAGCCAAGAGGTAGCGGGGGGAGTAGAGACCCAGTACTTC CASSQEVAGGVETQYF
- TRBD1 TRBJ1-2 TRBV9 TGTGCCAGCAGCCTCTATCCCACAGGGGTTGGTGGCTACACCTTC CASSLYPTGVGGYTF
- - TRBJ2-4 TRBV11-2 TGTGCCAGCAGCTTCTATCAGGGGCATTGGCAGTACTTC CASSFYQGHWQYF
- - TRBJ2-1 TRBV7-2 TGTGCCAGCCTAAACCTGGTCCACCTCTCCTACAATGAGCAGTTCTTC CASLNLVHLSYNEQFF
- - TRBJ2-7 TRBV28 TGTGCCAGCAGTTTAAATAGGGGATACGAGCAGTACTTC CASSLNRGYEQYF
- - TRBJ1-2 TRBV28 TGTGCCAGCAGTTTATGGGCCAGGAGATCTGATGGCTACACCTTC CASSLWARRSDGYTF
- TRBD2 TRBJ2-2 TRBV9 TGTGCCAGCAGCCGGGGACTAGTCGGGAACACCGGGGAGCTGTTTTTT CASSRGLVGNTGELFF
- TRBD2 TRBJ2-3 TRBV4-3 TGCGCCAGCAGCCAAGATCTAGCGGGGAACACAGATACGCAGTATTTT CASSQDLAGNTDTQYF
- TRBD2 TRBJ2-1 TRBV4-1 TGCGCCAGCAGCTATCGGACTAGCGGCTCCTACAATGAGCAGTTCTTC CASSYRTSGSYNEQFF
- - TRBJ1-4 TRBV4-1 TGCGCCAGCAGCCAAGATTCTGTAGCGTCGGTAAAACTGTTTTTT CASSQDSVASVKLFF